This T cell receptor beta chain stems from a study of T cell responses to AZD1222 COVID-19 vaccine (TCRdb year 2021). Notes on the research overall: A total of roughly 240 trial participants underwent TCR sequencing, of whom about 210 received two doses of AZD1222 and about 26 received two doses of the MenACWY control vaccine. Enrollment into the trials was organized by age into subgroups of 18-55, 56-69 and 70-plus years, and those subgroups contained approximately 160, 26 and 62 TCR-sequenced participants, respectively. What the research found in general, with its limitations: Reportedly, close to half of the unique spike-specific TCRs recognized epitopes lying outside the regions that are mutated in the B.1.351 and B.1.1.7 variants. Conclusions about previously exposed vaccinees were limited because only six AZD1222 recipients were SARS-CoV-2 seropositive at baseline. The whole spike protein was spanned by vaccine-associated CD4 TCRs, and dominant responses were seen in regions 160-218 and 743-854. The 56-69-year group was small, and its depth increase did not reach significance, likely because of low power. After two AZD1222 doses, spike-specific TCR breadth and depth were significantly higher than at day 0 and than in MenACWY recipients. Participants were mostly white British, with more females than males. The authors suggested clonal diversity may have been underestimated. No day 14 peak-response samples were available, so repertoires were characterized only after the peak T cell response.

This specimen's time point label, interpreted: about 28 days (+/-7) after the second vaccine dose. AZD1222 recipients whose second dose came at about 4 weeks and those whose second dose came at about 12 weeks were combined into one group, since spike-specific TCR depth and breadth did not differ between the two schedules. Vaccinee samples came from UK trials COV001 and COV002, including a single-blind randomized controlled phase 2/3 trial of AZD1222 (ChAdOx1 nCoV-19) in healthy adults. For TCRbeta chain sequencing, PBMC samples were collected from trial participants at day 0 and at day 28 after the second dose. V is cut by 3 bases and J by 3 bases, and the space between the germline ends is 2 bases. CDR3 length: 10 amino acids, cysteine to phenylalanine. Only CDR3 DNA remains: 30 bases, in frame from the first base. Per the germline V gene (reference sequence), DFQATT is the CDR1 and SNEGSKA is the CDR2.

On this clone: Its antigen is still unknown. No base-level quality is on record; no much larger clone is a single base apart.

The CDR3 regions of human TCRbeta chains were analyzed by immunosequencing. Processing in the source paper ran as follows. TCRs in the repertoires were compared against a reference library of SARS-CoV-2-specific TCRs that had been generated with the MIRA antigen-specificity platform. Breadth was defined as the fraction of unique TCRs that were SARS-CoV-2-associated. Depth was defined as the fraction of total T cells that were SARS-CoV-2-associated. Each spike-specific TCR was assigned to its reactive spike region and to a CD4 or CD8 class using the MIRA data. Log10-transformed breadth and depth values were compared by one-way ANOVA with Sidak's multiple comparisons tests. TCRdb holds this immuneACCESS table with in-frame rearrangements only. Some clones are missing; in checked studies, unresolved V genes explain under half, and the rest has no known cause. The DNA was the basis for D and trimming; V, J and clone size are from that table. For this sample the table gives about 120,000 clones, of which about nine tenths were detected only once. The leading ten clones occupy approximately 2.6% of the sample.

The chain employs TRBV20-1 and TRBJ2-5, with an unclear D gene assignment. Sequencing was performed on peripheral blood, taken 28 days after the second AZD1222 dose. This TCR derives from an adult who received the AZD1222 COVID-19 vaccine. The CDR3 has the sequence CSAREETQYF. The DNA sequence is TGCAGTGCTAGGGAAGAGACCCAGTACTTC.